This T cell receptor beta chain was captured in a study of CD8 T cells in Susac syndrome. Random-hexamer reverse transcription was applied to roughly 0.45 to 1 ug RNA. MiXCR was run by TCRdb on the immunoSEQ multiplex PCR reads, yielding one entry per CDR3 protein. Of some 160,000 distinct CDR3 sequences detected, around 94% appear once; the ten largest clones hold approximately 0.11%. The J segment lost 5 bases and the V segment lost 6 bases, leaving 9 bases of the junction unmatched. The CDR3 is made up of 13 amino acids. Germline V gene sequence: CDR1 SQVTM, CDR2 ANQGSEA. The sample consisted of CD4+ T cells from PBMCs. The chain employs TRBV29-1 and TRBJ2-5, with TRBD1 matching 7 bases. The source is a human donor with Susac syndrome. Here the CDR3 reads CSVGQTGLETQYF. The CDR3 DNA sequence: TGCAGCGTCGGACAGACAGGGTTGGAGACCCAGTACTTC.